This TCR beta chain was identified in a study of human T cells and chemical hapten exposure. Turning to the study itself: Patch tests applied 0.01% DPC to the upper back, read at 6 days.

A remark on this clonotype: Its antigen is not identified.

Time point in this sample: pre-sensitization, week 0. Stated treatment: therapeutic diphenylcyclopropenone sensitization with weekly scalp DPC. Broader study findings: As patch test score rose, PT1 expanded TCR counts tended to rise as well.

As processed by the authors: A typical sample had around 96,000 TCRs, with about 23,224 to 750,000 overall. TCRdb reprocessed the RACE reads via MiXCR and lists one record per CDR3 protein. For this entry, the V and J calls and clone size follow TCRdb and not the study's own pipeline. Here the sample spans 300,000 to 450,000 distinct CDR3 sequences, less than 6.5% being singletons. The sample consisted of whole blood, taken in connection with sensitization to the hapten diphenylcyclopropenone (DPC). This receptor was identified in a woman in her forties or fifties with alopecia areata. Some clones in this sample may be carry-over from other donors' samples.

The DNA for the CDR3 is TGTGCCAGCAGAGCTCCAGGGTTGAACACTGAAGCTTTCTTT. Encoded protein: CASRAPGLNTEAFF. The J gene is TRBJ1-1, the V gene TRBV28; TRBD1 might be the D (5 bases). Between the trimmed V and J ends, which lost 6 bases and 0 bases, there was a span of 11 bases. The CDR3 is 14 residues long. Germline loops: CDR1 MDHEN, CDR2 SYDVKM.